These 28 T cell receptor beta chains were all obtained from the same sample, sequenced in a study of cytomegalovirus exposure and HLA in healthy donors. PCR amplification relied on 60 Vbeta primers (plus 13 Jbeta primers). Produced via immunoSEQ multiplex PCR; TCRdb's table is partial and in-frame only. Recorded here are tens of thousands of clones; the top ten clones represent approximately 16%. The sequenced material came from PBMCs. The receptors here all came from a boy younger than 18 in good health and CMV-seronegative.

The rearrangement links TRBV6-5 to TRBJ1-2, with 8 bases identical to TRBD1. Germline trimming cut 7 bases from V and 7 bases from J; bases unmatched to any gene: 8. Germline CDR1 MNHEY, CDR2 SVGAGI. The CDR3 covers 13 residues. In DNA, the CDR3 is TGTGCCAGCATTTCTACAGGGGGGGGTGGCTACACCTTC. Protein product: CASISTGGGGYTF.

V is TRBV30 and J is TRBJ2-1, with D possibly TRBD1 on 5 matching bases. The germline CDR1 and CDR2 sequences are GTSNPN and SVGIG (reference sequence). Between the trimmed V and J ends, which lost 0 bases and 5 bases, there was a span of 17 bases. The CDR3 sequence is 16 residues long. CDR3 nucleotide sequence: TGTGCCTGGAGTGTACAGGTCGGCAGAACCAACAATGAGCAGTTCTTC. Encoded protein: CAWSVQVGRTNNEQFF. Supplemented by reference TRBV30 and TRBJ2-1, the full variable domain reads SQTIHQWPATLVQPVGSPLSLECTVEGTSNPNLYWYRQAAGRGLQLLFYSVGIGQISSEVPQNLSASRPQDRQFILSSKKLLLSDSGFYLCAWSVQVGRTNNEQFFGPGTRLTVL.

As for this clone: The sample carries other DNA sequences with the same CDR3. The genes are TRBV30 and TRBJ1-3, with 7 bases aligning to TRBD1. The CDR3 runs to 14 residues. Losses at the gene ends were 3 bases for V and 0 bases for J; bases not matched to a gene: 2. Germline loops: CDR1 GTSNPN, CDR2 SVGIG (reference sequence). The CDR3 sequence is CAWSGTASGNTIYF. The DNA of the CDR3 is TGTGCCTGGAGCGGGACAGCCTCTGGAAACACCATATATTTT. The whole variable domain, remainder taken from reference TRBV30 and TRBJ1-3, is SQTIHQWPATLVQPVGSPLSLECTVEGTSNPNLYWYRQAAGRGLQLLFYSVGIGQISSEVPQNLSASRPQDRQFILSSKKLLLSDSGFYLCAWSGTASGNTIYFGEGSWLTVV.

The gene calls are TRBV5-3 and TRBJ2-5; 8 bases are shared with TRBD2. TRBV5-3 has ORF status, its function being uncertain. V was pared by 4 bases and J by 2 bases, with 13 bases of the junction left unmatched. The CDR3 extends over 17 amino acids. CDR3 bases: TGTGCCAGAAGCGGGGTAGGGCGGGGGGTTGATCAAGAGACCCAGTACTTC. Amino acids: CARSGVGRGVDQETQYF.

The chain joins TRBV14 to TRBJ1-1, with D unresolved. V was pared by 5 bases and J by 4 bases, with 11 bases between. Per the germline V gene, CDR1 is SGHDN and CDR2 is FVKESK. CDR3 length: 13 residues. The CDR3 nucleotides are TGTGCCAGCAGCTTTAGTGGCGGCACTGAAGCTTTCTTT. It yields the protein CASSFSGGTEAFF.

Of note for this clone: Within the sample, other DNA sequences also encode this same CDR3. J is TRBJ1-5 and V is TRBV9; 7 nucleotides line up with TRBD1. The CDR3 consists of 14 residues. V shed 3 bases and J 3 bases; nucleotides not matched to a gene: 3. Germline CDR1 SGDLS, CDR2 YYNGEE. CDR3 bases: TGTGCCAGCAGCGCGGGACAGTCCAATCAGCCCCAGCATTTT. The encoded protein is CASSAGQSNQPQHF.

This sequence joins TRBV7-2 and TRBJ2-7, with 8 nucleotides matching TRBD2. V trimming: 1 base; J trimming: 2 bases; junction bases outside the gene matches: 4. The length of the CDR3 is 15 residues. CDR1 SGHTA and CDR2 FQGNSA come from the germline V gene. CDR3 protein: CASSLDPGGPYEQYF. Written as DNA, the CDR3 is TGTGCCAGCAGCTTAGATCCGGGAGGGCCCTACGAGCAGTACTTC. Drawing the rest from reference TRBV7-2 and TRBJ2-7, the complete variable domain is GAGVSQSPSNKVTEKGKDVELRCDPISGHTALYWYRQSLGQGLEFLIYFQGNSAPDKSGLPSDRFSAERTGGSVSTLTIQRTQQEDSAVYLCASSLDPGGPYEQYFGPGTRLTVT.

The V and J genes are TRBV5-1 and TRBJ2-7; TRBD1 might be the D (6 bases). CDR3 size: 14 residues. V was cut by 0 bases and J by 6 bases, with 13 bases left in between. From germline, CDR1 is SGHRS and CDR2 YFSETQ. Here the CDR3 reads CASSLEVGAGEQYF. DNA of the CDR3: TGCGCCAGCAGCTTGGAGGTGGGGGCGGGCGAGCAGTACTTC. Complete variable domain (other parts from reference TRBV5-1 and TRBJ2-7): KAGVTQTPRYLIKTRGQQVTLSCSPISGHRSVSWYQQTPGQGLQFLFEYFSETQRNKGNFPGRFSGRQFSNSRSEMNVSTLELGDSALYLCASSLEVGAGEQYFGPGTRLTVT.

The V and J genes are TRBV19 and TRBJ1-5; D is unresolved. The germline CDR1 and CDR2 sequences are LNHDA and SQIVND (reference sequence). Trimming left V 7 bases short and J 4 bases short, with 20 bases between. The CDR3 consists of 16 residues. The CDR3 DNA sequence: TGTGCCAGTACCTTCAGCTTGGACTTCGCAAATCAGCCCCAGCATTTT. Its translation is CASTFSLDFANQPQHF.

V and J are TRBV30 and TRBJ2-7, with a possible D match to TRBD2 (6 bases). Germline loops: CDR1 GTSNPN, CDR2 SVGIG (reference sequence). CDR3 length equals 14 residues. Between the trimmed V and J ends, which lost 2 bases and 0 bases, there was a span of 11 bases. CDR3 bases: TGTGCCTGGAGTCCCACTAGCTTCTCCTACGAGCAGTACTTC. It specifies CAWSPTSFSYEQYF.

This rearrangement joins TRBV2 to TRBJ2-1, with 9 positions matching TRBD1. V was clipped by 7 bases and J by 7 bases; unmatched bases: 8. The CDR3 length is 14 residues. The germline gives CDR1 SNHLY, CDR2 FYNNEI. CDR3 residues: CASIGTGMGNEQFF. The CDR3, as DNA: TGTGCCAGCATAGGGACAGGGATGGGAAATGAGCAGTTCTTC.

The chain is built from TRBV27 and TRBJ1-2; D ambiguous. CDR1 MNHEY and CDR2 SMNVEV come from the germline V gene (reference sequence). CDR3 length: 13 amino acids. Trimming took 3 bases from V and 3 from J, leaving 8 bases between them. This CDR3 is CASSFSTDYGYTF. For the CDR3, the DNA is TGTGCCAGCAGTTTTTCTACAGACTATGGCTACACCTTC.

This rearrangement joins TRBV6-6 to TRBJ1-5, with 8 bases identical to TRBD1. Losses at the gene ends were 6 bases for V and 4 bases for J; bases not matched to a gene: 8. This CDR3 has 15 residues. The V gene's germline CDR1 is MNHNY and CDR2 SVGAGI (reference sequence). CDR3 nucleotide sequence: TGTGCCAGCAGGGGGACGACAGGGGAAAATCAGCCCCAGCATTTT. This translates into CASRGTTGENQPQHF.

The chain employs TRBV19 and TRBJ1-2; 8 positions agree with TRBD1. The J segment lost 3 bases and the V segment lost 6 bases, leaving 6 bases of the junction unmatched. Germline CDR1 LNHDA, CDR2 SQIVND (reference sequence). This CDR3 region has 14 residues. CDR3 nucleotides: TGTGCCAGTAGCAAACCGGGACAGGACTATGGCTACACCTTC. It yields the protein CASSKPGQDYGYTF.

This rearrangement joins TRBV20-1 to TRBJ2-5, with a weak D call TRBD2 (5 bases). The CDR3 is 11 amino acids. The germline V gene encodes CDR1 DFQATT and CDR2 SNEGSKA (reference sequence). The V gene lost 4 bases and the J gene lost 5 bases, with 8 bases spanning the gap. CDR3 in amino acids: CSATAAETQYF. CDR3 in DNA: TGCAGTGCTACAGCGGCGGAGACCCAGTACTTC.

This sequence joins TRBV9 and TRBJ1-4, with 7 bases identical to TRBD1. In germline, CDR1 is SGDLS, CDR2 YYNGEE. With 6 bases clipped from V and 7 bases from J, the junction kept 12 bases outside the gene matches. There are 15 residues in the CDR3. DNA for the CDR3: TGTGCCAGCACCAGCGGAGGGGGCGCCCGTGAAAAACTGTTTTTT. It codes for CASTSGGGAREKLFF.

The genes are TRBV6-5 and TRBJ1-4; D gene uncertain. Per germline, CDR1 MNHEY and CDR2 SVGAGI. With 2 bases removed from V and 6 bases from J, the gap between germline ends came to 10 bases. The CDR3 totals 14 residues. Here the CDR3 DNA reads TGTGCCAGCAGTTACACGGGGATGGATGAAAAACTGTTTTTT. Translating it yields CASSYTGMDEKLFF.

The V gene is TRBV27, the J gene TRBJ1-2, with no clear D. This CDR3 is 15 amino acids long. Trimming pared 3 bases from V and 0 bases from J, leaving 11 bases between. Germline loops: CDR1 MNHEY, CDR2 SMNVEV (reference sequence). CDR3 residues: CASSLISGANYGYTF. As DNA, the CDR3 is TGTGCCAGCAGTTTGATTTCGGGAGCTAACTATGGCTACACCTTC.

This rearrangement joins TRBV6-4 to TRBJ1-1, with a possible D match to TRBD1 (6 bases). The CDR3 contains 13 residues. Germline-derived CDR1 and CDR2 are MRHNA and SNTAGT. Trimming pared 4 bases from V and 8 bases from J, leaving 14 bases between. For the CDR3, the DNA is TGTGCCAGCAGTGCACAGGGAGTAGGGGAAGCTTTCTTT. Encoded protein: CASSAQGVGEAFF.

The rearrangement links TRBV2 to TRBJ2-1; possible D gene TRBD1, 6 bases. The V and J ends lost 7 bases and 4 bases respectively, with 8 bases between them. CDR1 SNHLY and CDR2 FYNNEI come from the germline V gene. The length of the CDR3 is 12 residues. The CDR3 is CASIRGYNEQFF. As DNA, the CDR3 is TGTGCCAGCATAAGGGGGTACAATGAGCAGTTCTTC.

This rearrangement joins TRBV30 to TRBJ1-5, with a tentative D call TRBD1 (6 bases). Germline V gene lookup returns CDR1 GTSNPN and CDR2 SVGIG (reference sequence). Trimming stripped 5 bases from V and 5 bases from J, with 16 bases between. The CDR3 runs 14 residues. CDR3 sequence: CAWRVRGGHQPQHF. CDR3 coding DNA: TGTGCCTGGCGCGTGAGGGGGGGTCATCAGCCCCAGCATTTT.

This chain uses TRBV11-2 with TRBJ1-1; D ambiguous. CDR1 and CDR2 (germline): SGHAT, FQNNGV. The V end was cut by 5 bases, the J end by 1 base, with 8 bases between. The CDR3 length is 13 residues. CDR3 nucleotide sequence: TGTGCCAGCAGCCCACAGCAGAACACTGAAGCTTTCTTT. It translates to CASSPQQNTEAFF.

The J gene is TRBJ1-5, the V gene TRBV7-8; possibly TRBD1 for D (6 bases). The germline V gene encodes CDR1 SGHVS and CDR2 FQNEAQ. V lost 0 bases and J 2 bases, leaving 11 bases between the germline ends. This CDR3 is 16 amino acids long. Written as DNA, the CDR3 is TGTGCCAGCAGCTTAGCGGGGGCAGGAGGCAATCAGCCCCAGCATTTT. It encodes CASSLAGAGGNQPQHF.

The chain is built from TRBV9 and TRBJ2-2; no clear D. V was trimmed by 0 bases and J by 6 bases, leaving 9 bases between them. This CDR3 region has 14 residues. The germline gives CDR1 SGDLS, CDR2 YYNGEE. The CDR3 nucleotides are TGTGCCAGCAGCGTAGCTTACCGGGCCGGGGAGCTGTTTTTT. It yields the protein CASSVAYRAGELFF.

This chain uses TRBV9 with TRBJ2-2; D gene unclear. Trimming pared 2 bases from V and 3 bases from J, leaving 8 bases between. This CDR3 is built from 14 residues. CDR1 and CDR2 from the germline V gene are SGDLS and YYNGEE. DNA for the CDR3: TGTGCCAGCAGCGTCCCCCCGGACACCGGGGAGCTGTTTTTT. Protein product: CASSVPPDTGELFF.

The rearrangement links TRBV5-1 to TRBJ1-5; no clear D. Trimming took off 4 bases at V and 7 bases at J, with 15 bases between the two ends. Germline lookup yields CDR1 SGHRS and CDR2 YFSETQ. CDR3 length: 14 amino acids. The CDR3 spells CASSPDGLGQPQHF. The CDR3 DNA is TGCGCCAGCAGCCCGGACGGACTTGGGCAGCCCCAGCATTTT. Based on the CDR3 plus reference TRBV5-1 and TRBJ1-5, the full variable domain is KAGVTQTPRYLIKTRGQQVTLSCSPISGHRSVSWYQQTPGQGLQFLFEYFSETQRNKGNFPGRFSGRQFSNSRSEMNVSTLELGDSALYLCASSPDGLGQPQHFGDGTRLSIL.

The genes are TRBV28 and TRBJ1-2; 7 positions match TRBD1. V lost 2 bases to trimming and J lost 8 bases; unmatched junction nucleotides: 11. Looked up from germline, CDR1 is MDHEN and CDR2 is SYDVKM. This CDR3 region has 15 residues. CDR3 coding DNA: TGTGCCAGCAGTTTAGGTGTCCAGGGGGTTGACGGCTACACCTTC. Protein product: CASSLGVQGVDGYTF.

This chain uses TRBV9 with TRBJ2-2; 9 positions match TRBD2. J lost 6 bases, V lost 0 bases, and 6 bases had no gene match. The CDR3 sequence is 16 residues long. Germline values: CDR1 SGDLS, CDR2 YYNGEE. This CDR3 reads CASSVAGSGSSGELFF. In nucleotides, the CDR3 is TGTGCCAGCAGCGTAGCGGGTAGCGGGAGTTCCGGGGAGCTGTTTTTT.